Listed below are T cell receptor beta chains from one sample, sequenced in a study of identical twins. MiXCR, run by TCRdb on the 5' RACE reads, gives a single entry per CDR3 protein. The sample lists about 260,000 distinct CDR3 sequences; approximately 7% were seen once. The same data also contributed to another study, on yellow fever vaccine responses in identical twins.

Input material: memory (CD45RO+) T cells sorted from blood. The receptors shown here come from a woman in her late teens or twenties in good health. The CDR3 runs from the conserved cysteine through the conserved F or W. A D gene is named only where the DNA matches it firmly. Some rows mark clone size as missing; the rest say once, few, many or name a class of expanded clone.

v_call	j_call	clone_size	d_call	cdr3_nt	cdr3_aa
TRBV5-1	TRBJ2-7	many	TRBD2	TGCGCCAGCAGCTTAGGGACTAGCGGGAGCATCTACGAGCAGTACTTC	CASSLGTSGSIYEQYF
TRBV3-1	TRBJ2-4	few	TRBD1	TGTGCCAGCAGCCAAATGGACAGGGCGAGGTTCTCTCAGTACTTC	CASSQMDRARFSQYF
TRBV7-2	TRBJ2-2	-	TRBD2	TGTGCCAGCAGCTTGACTAGCGGGTTGAACACCGGGGAGCTGTTTTTT	CASSLTSGLNTGELFF
TRBV7-9	TRBJ2-3	few	-	TGTGCCAGCAGCTCGACAATTTCTAGTGGAGATACGCAGTATTTT	CASSSTISSGDTQYF
TRBV10-3	TRBJ2-4	-	TRBD2	TGTGCCATCAGTGAGTTGGGACTAGCGTCCCAGAGGAACATTCAGTACTTC	CAISELGLASQRNIQYF
TRBV5-5	TRBJ2-3	few	TRBD2	TGTGCCAGCAGCTTGAGTCCCGGGGGGGATACGCAGTATTTT	CASSLSPGGDTQYF
TRBV15	TRBJ2-1	-	-	TGTGCCACCAGCAGAGCGGTGGACGGTGAGCAGTTCTTC	CATSRAVDGEQFF
TRBV12-3/TRBV12-4	TRBJ1-3	many	-	TGTGCCAGCAGGAGGAACACCATATATTTT	CASRRNTIYF
TRBV3-1	TRBJ2-1	many	-	TGTGCCAGCAGCCAAGGGCTAGTGGGGGTCAATGAGCAGTTCTTC	CASSQGLVGVNEQFF
TRBV20-1	TRBJ2-1	few	TRBD2	TGCAGTGCCCCGGGACTAGCAGTTTCCTACAATGAGCAGTTCTTC	CSAPGLAVSYNEQFF
TRBV5-6	TRBJ1-2	-	TRBD1	TGTGCCAGCAGCGTGAGTCCTGACAGGGGGAACGGCTACACCTTC	CASSVSPDRGNGYTF
TRBV13	TRBJ2-1	-	-	TGTGCCAGCAGCCGGGGTAGCGGAGACCACAATGAGCAGTTCTTC	CASSRGSGDHNEQFF
TRBV5-1	TRBJ2-1	-	-	TGCGCCAGCAGCAGAAAGACGGGGGGCCCACCGGGGGTGCAGTTCTTC	CASSRKTGGPPGVQFF
TRBV20-1	TRBJ1-2	many	-	TGCAGTGCTAGAGTTGGGGAGCTCGTCTACACCTTC	CSARVGELVYTF
TRBV20-1	TRBJ1-5	many	-	TGCAGTGCTAGAGTGGGGGGACCCAATCAGCCCCAGCATTTT	CSARVGGPNQPQHF
TRBV6-1	TRBJ2-1	many	-	TGTGCCAGCAGTGAAGGGGGCAGGGGACAGTTCTTC	CASSEGGRGQFF
TRBV27	TRBJ1-4	-	TRBD1	TGTGCCAGCAGTTCCGGGGACAGCAATGAAAAACTGTTTTTT	CASSSGDSNEKLFF
TRBV6-4	TRBJ2-7	few	-	TGTGCCAGCAGTGACTCGGAGTACGGAGAGCAGTACTTC	CASSDSEYGEQYF
TRBV12-3/TRBV12-4	TRBJ2-5	many	TRBD1	TGTGCCAGCAGTTTTAGGGGGCAGGGAGAGACCCAGTACTTC	CASSFRGQGETQYF
TRBV12-3/TRBV12-4	TRBJ2-7	many	-	TGTGCCAGCAGCCGCAGACTGGGAAGCTCCTACGAGCAGTACTTC	CASSRRLGSSYEQYF
TRBV6-1	TRBJ1-6	many	-	TGTGCCAGCAGTGACGGCTTCATGACAAATTCACCCCTCCACTTT	CASSDGFMTNSPLHF
TRBV6-5	TRBJ2-2	many	TRBD2	TGTGCCAGCAATCTACTTAGCGGGGGGTCACACACCGGGGAGCTGTTTTTT	CASNLLSGGSHTGELFF
TRBV10-3	TRBJ1-1	few	-	TGTGCCATCAGTGGCGGTGTGAACACTGAAGCTTTCTTT	CAISGGVNTEAFF
TRBV5-1	TRBJ2-3	many	TRBD2	TGCGCCAGCAGCATCGCCGGGACTAGCGGGGGAAGCACAGATACGCAGTATTTT	CASSIAGTSGGSTDTQYF
TRBV18	TRBJ2-3	many	TRBD1	TGTGCCAGCTCACCACCTCGTACAGGGGGCACCGCAGATACGCAGTATTTT	CASSPPRTGGTADTQYF
TRBV4-2	TRBJ2-6	few	-	TGTGCCAGCAGCCAGACATATGGTTACTCTGGGGCCAACGTCCTGACTTTC	CASSQTYGYSGANVLTF
TRBV6-1	TRBJ2-3	few	-	TGTGCCAGCAGTGTTCTAGCGAGCACAGATACGCAGTATTTT	CASSVLASTDTQYF
TRBV3-1	TRBJ2-2	many	TRBD2	TGTGCCAGCAGTCGACTAGCGGGGGCCGTCACCGGGGAGCTGTTTTTT	CASSRLAGAVTGELFF
TRBV9	TRBJ2-7	-	-	TGTGCCAGCAGCGTAGGGGACAAGAGCTCCTACGAGCAGTACTTC	CASSVGDKSSYEQYF
TRBV4-1	TRBJ2-1	many	TRBD1	TGCGCCAGCAGCCAACCCCAGGGGGCTAACAATGAGCAGTTCTTC	CASSQPQGANNEQFF
TRBV24-1	TRBJ2-6	-	-	TGTGCCACCAGCGACACGATCGCCAACGTCCTGACTTTC	CATSDTIANVLTF
TRBV5-1	TRBJ2-5	-	-	TGCGCCAGCAGCTTGGGACGGGGGTGGGGTCAAGAGACCCAGTACTTC	CASSLGRGWGQETQYF
TRBV5-1	TRBJ2-5	-	-	TGCGCCAGCAGCTTTGGGGGGAGGACAGAAAAAGAGACCCAGTACTTC	CASSFGGRTEKETQYF
TRBV6-4	TRBJ1-6	few	TRBD1	TGTGCCAGCAGACAGGGGAGCTCCTATAATTCACCCCTCCACTTT	CASRQGSSYNSPLHF
TRBV7-9	TRBJ2-7	many	-	TGTGCCAGCAGCTTATCCACAGGGAAATGGGAGCAGTACTTC	CASSLSTGKWEQYF
TRBV3-1	TRBJ2-1	-	TRBD2	TGTGCCAGCAGCCGACTACCGACTAGCGGGTCCTACAATGAGCAGTTCTTC	CASSRLPTSGSYNEQFF
TRBV28	TRBJ2-2	-	-	TGTGCCACCCGCAATAGCAACACCGGGGAGCTGTTTTTT	CATRNSNTGELFF
TRBV12-3/TRBV12-4	TRBJ1-2	many	TRBD1	TGTGCCAGCAGCTCGGACAGGGGCGAGCGCTACACCTTC	CASSSDRGERYTF
TRBV1	TRBJ2-5	-	-	TGCACCAGCAGCACGACTAGCGGGAGGCCCCTCGGGGAGACCCAGTACTTC	CTSSTTSGRPLGETQYF
TRBV7-6	TRBJ1-1	-	-	TGTGCCAGCAGCTTAGCGCCCGGCAGGTTAGCTGAAGCTTTCTTT	CASSLAPGRLAEAFF
TRBV14	TRBJ2-5	few	TRBD2	TGTGCCAGCAGCCAAGCGTTTCTAGCGGGAGTAGGTATCGAGACCCAGTACTTC	CASSQAFLAGVGIETQYF
TRBV24-1	TRBJ2-1	-	-	TGTGCCACCAGTGATTCGCAGACAGGCTCCTACAATGAGCAGTTCTTC	CATSDSQTGSYNEQFF
TRBV20-1	TRBJ2-2	many	-	TGCAGTGCTAGAGATGACAGAGCGAACACCGGGGAGCTGTTTTTT	CSARDDRANTGELFF
TRBV7-5	TRBJ2-5	-	-	-	CISVSEAQQETQYF
TRBV6-5	TRBJ2-3	-	-	TGTGCCAGCAGTTACTCGATCGGGAGTTCCGATACGCAGTATTTT	CASSYSIGSSDTQYF
TRBV5-6	TRBJ2-2	-	TRBD1	TGTGCCAGCAGAACAGGACAGGGCTTAAGCACCGGGGAGCTGTTTTTT	CASRTGQGLSTGELFF
TRBV18	TRBJ1-4	few	-	TGTGCCAGCTCACCAATTCCGGGGCCGGCAACTAATGAAAAACTGTTTTTT	CASSPIPGPATNEKLFF
TRBV20-1	TRBJ1-6	few	TRBD1	TGCAGTGCTGTGCGTGGGACAGGACATAATTCACCCCTCCACTTT	CSAVRGTGHNSPLHF
TRBV6-1	TRBJ1-3	many	-	TGTGCCAGCAGTGTCCGACTGAACTCTGGAAACACCATATATTTT	CASSVRLNSGNTIYF
TRBV7-9	TRBJ1-1	many	-	TGTGCCAGCAGCTTAACCACGGGGAACACTGAAGCTTTCTTT	CASSLTTGNTEAFF
TRBV4-1	TRBJ2-5	few	TRBD2	TGCGCCAGCAGCCACGGCATGCTAGCGGGGATCCAAGAGACCCAGTACTTC	CASSHGMLAGIQETQYF
TRBV7-9	TRBJ2-7	many	TRBD2	TGTGCCAGCAGCTTGGGTAGCGGGAGCTACGAGCAGTACTTC	CASSLGSGSYEQYF
TRBV12-3/TRBV12-4	TRBJ2-2	few	-	TGTGCCAGCAGAGCGAACCTAGCTGTTTACACCGGGGAGCTGTTTTTT	CASRANLAVYTGELFF
TRBV12-3/TRBV12-4	TRBJ2-3	-	-	TGTGCCAGCAGTTTAGGGGGACAAAGCACAGATACGCAGTATTTT	CASSLGGQSTDTQYF